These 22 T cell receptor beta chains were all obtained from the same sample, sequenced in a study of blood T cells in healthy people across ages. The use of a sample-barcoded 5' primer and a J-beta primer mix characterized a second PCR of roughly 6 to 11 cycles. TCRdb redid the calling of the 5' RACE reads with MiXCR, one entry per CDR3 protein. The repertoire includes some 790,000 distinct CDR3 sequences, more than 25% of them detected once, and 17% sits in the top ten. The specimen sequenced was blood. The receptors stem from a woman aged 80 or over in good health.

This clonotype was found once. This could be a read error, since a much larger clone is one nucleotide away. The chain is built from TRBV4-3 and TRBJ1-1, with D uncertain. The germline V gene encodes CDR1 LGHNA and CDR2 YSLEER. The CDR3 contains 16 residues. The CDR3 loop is CASSQDENRRNTGAFF. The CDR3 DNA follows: TGCGCCAGCAGCCAAGATGAAAATCGCAGGAACACTGGAGCTTTCTTT.

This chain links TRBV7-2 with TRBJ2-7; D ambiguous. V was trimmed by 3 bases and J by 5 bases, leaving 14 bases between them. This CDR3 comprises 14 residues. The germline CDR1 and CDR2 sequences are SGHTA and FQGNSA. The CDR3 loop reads CASSFGPPHNEQYF. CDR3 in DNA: TGTGCCAGCAGCTTTGGACCCCCCCACAACGAGCAGTACTTC.

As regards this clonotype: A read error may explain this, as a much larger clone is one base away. The CDR3 DNA sequence: TGTGCCATCAGTGAGGCAGCGGGGGGGCGTAATGAGCAGTTCTTC. It encodes CAISEAAGGRNEQFF. This chain links TRBV10-3 with TRBJ2-1; 10 bases agree with TRBD2. From germline, CDR1 is ENHRY and CDR2 SYGVKD. The CDR3 sequence is 15 residues long. The V gene end was trimmed by 2 bases and the J gene end by 7 bases; junction bases not matched to a gene: 5.

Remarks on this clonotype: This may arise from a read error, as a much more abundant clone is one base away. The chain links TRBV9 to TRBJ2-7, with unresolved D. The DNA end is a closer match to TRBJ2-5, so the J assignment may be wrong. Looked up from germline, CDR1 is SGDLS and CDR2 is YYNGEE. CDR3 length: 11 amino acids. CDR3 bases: TGTGCCTGCAGCGTAGTGGAGACCCAGTACTTC. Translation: CACSVVETQYF.

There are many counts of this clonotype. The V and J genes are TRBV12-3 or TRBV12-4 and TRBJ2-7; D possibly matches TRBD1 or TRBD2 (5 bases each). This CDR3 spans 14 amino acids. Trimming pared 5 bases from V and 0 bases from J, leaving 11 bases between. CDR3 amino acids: CASSTGPFSYEQYF. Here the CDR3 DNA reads TGTGCCAGCAGTACGGGACCATTCTCCTACGAGCAGTACTTC.

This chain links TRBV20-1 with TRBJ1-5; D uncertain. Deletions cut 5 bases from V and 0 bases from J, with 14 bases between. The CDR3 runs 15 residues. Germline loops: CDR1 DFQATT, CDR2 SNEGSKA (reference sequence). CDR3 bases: TGCAGTGCTGAGAAGACGGAATATAGCAATCAGCCCCAGCATTTT. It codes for CSAEKTEYSNQPQHF.

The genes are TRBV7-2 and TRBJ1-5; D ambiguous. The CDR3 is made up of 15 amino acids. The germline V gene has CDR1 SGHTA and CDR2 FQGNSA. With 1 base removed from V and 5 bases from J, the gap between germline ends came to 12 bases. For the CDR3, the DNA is TGTGCCAGCAGCTTAGATACTGTCGGGTATCAGCCCCAGCATTTT. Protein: CASSLDTVGYQPQHF.

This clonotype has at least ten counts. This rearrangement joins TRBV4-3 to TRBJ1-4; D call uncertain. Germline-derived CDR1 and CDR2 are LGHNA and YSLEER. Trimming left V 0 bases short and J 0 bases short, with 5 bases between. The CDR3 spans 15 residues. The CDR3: CASSQEGSTNEKLFF. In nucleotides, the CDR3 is TGCGCCAGCAGCCAAGAGGGCTCAACTAATGAAAAACTGTTTTTT.

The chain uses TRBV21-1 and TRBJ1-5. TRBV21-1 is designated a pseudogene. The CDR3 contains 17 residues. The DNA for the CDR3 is TGTGCCAGCAGCAAAGCAAGGGAGAAAAGGAGCAATCAGCCCCAGCATTTT. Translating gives CASSKAREKRSNQPQHF.

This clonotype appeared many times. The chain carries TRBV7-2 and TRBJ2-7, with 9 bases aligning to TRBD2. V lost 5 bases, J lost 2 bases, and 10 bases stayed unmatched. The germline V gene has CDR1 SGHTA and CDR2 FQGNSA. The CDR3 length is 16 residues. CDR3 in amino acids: CASSTLPGLAPYEQYF. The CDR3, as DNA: TGTGCCAGCAGCACTCTCCCGGGACTAGCCCCCTACGAGCAGTACTTC. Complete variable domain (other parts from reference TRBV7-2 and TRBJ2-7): GAGVSQSPSNKVTEKGKDVELRCDPISGHTALYWYRQSLGQGLEFLIYFQGNSAPDKSGLPSDRFSAERTGGSVSTLTIQRTQQEDSAVYLCASSTLPGLAPYEQYFGPGTRLTVT.

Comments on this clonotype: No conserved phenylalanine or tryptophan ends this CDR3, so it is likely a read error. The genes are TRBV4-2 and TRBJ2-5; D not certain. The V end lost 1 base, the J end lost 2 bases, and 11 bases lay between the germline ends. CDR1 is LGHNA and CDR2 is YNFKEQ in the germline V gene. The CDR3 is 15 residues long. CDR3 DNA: TGTGCCAGCAGCCAAGGGAGAAGAGATCAAGAGACCCAGTACGTC. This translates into CASSQGRRDQETQYV.

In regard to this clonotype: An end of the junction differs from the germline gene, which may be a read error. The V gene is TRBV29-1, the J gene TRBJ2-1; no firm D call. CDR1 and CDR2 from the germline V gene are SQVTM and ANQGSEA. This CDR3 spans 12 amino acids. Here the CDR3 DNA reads TGCAGCGTTGAAGTCAACCGTAATGAGCGGTTCTTC. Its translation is CSVEVNRNERFF.

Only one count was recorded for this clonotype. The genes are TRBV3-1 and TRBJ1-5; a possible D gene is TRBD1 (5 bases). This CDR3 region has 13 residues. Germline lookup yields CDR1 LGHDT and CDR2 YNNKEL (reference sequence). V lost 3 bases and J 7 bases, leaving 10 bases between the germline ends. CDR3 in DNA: TGTGCCAGCAGCCAGGAGGGGAAACAGCCCCAGCATTTT. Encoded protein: CASSQEGKQPQHF.

The CDR3 region is CASSSPFTGTGGWTQYF. Here the CDR3 DNA reads TGTGCCAGCAGTTCCCCGTTTACCGGGACAGGGGGCTGGACGCAGTATTTT. The rearrangement joins TRBV6-2 or TRBV6-3 to TRBJ2-3; TRBD1 agrees at 12 bases. The length of the CDR3 is 17 residues. J gave up 9 bases and V 4 bases, and 14 bases lay outside the gene matches. Germline CDR1 and CDR2: MNHEY and SVGEGT.

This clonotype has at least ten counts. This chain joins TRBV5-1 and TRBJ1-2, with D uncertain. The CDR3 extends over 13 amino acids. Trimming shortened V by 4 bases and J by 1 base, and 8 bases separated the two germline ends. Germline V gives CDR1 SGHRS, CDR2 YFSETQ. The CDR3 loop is CASSVDINYGYTF. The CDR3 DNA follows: TGCGCCAGCAGCGTCGACATTAACTATGGCTACACCTTC.

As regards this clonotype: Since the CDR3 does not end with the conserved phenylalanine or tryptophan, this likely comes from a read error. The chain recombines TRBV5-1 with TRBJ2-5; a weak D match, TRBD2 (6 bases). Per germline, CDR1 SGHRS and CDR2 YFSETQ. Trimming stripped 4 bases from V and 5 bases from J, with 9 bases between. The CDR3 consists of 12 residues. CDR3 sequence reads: CASSSAGETQYN. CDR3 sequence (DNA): TGCGCCAGCAGCAGCGCGGGGGAGACCCAGTACAAC.

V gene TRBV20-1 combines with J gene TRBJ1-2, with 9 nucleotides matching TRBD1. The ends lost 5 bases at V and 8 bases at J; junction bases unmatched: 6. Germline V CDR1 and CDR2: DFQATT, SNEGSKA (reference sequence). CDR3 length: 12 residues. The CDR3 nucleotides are TGCAGTGCTTTGGGACAGGGAGGCGGCTACACCTTC. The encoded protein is CSALGQGGGYTF.

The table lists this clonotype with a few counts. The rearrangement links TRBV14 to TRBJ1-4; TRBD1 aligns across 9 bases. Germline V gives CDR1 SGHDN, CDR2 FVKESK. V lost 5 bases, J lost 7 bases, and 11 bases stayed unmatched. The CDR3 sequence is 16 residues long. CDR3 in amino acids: CASSVGGTGIGEKLFF. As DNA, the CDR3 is TGTGCCAGCAGCGTCGGAGGGACAGGGATTGGTGAAAAACTGTTTTTT.

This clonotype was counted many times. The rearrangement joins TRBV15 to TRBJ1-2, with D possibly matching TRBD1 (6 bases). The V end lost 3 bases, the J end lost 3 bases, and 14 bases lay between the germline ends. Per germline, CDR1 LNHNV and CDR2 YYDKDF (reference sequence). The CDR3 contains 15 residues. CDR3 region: CATSRNLGQHYGYTF. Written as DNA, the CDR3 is TGTGCCACCAGCAGGAACCTAGGACAGCACTATGGCTACACCTTC.

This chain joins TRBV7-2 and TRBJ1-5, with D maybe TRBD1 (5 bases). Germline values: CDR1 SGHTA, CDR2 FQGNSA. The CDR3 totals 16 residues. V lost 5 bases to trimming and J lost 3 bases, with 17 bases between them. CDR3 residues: CASSPGPTGTNQPQHF. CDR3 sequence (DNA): TGTGCCAGCAGCCCTGGTCCCACCGGGACCAATCAGCCCCAGCATTTT.

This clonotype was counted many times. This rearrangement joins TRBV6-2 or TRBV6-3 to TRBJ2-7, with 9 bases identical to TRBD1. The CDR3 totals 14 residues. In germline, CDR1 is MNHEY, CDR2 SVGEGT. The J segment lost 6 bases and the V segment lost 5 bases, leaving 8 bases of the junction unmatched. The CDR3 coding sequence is TGTGCCAGCAGTACCGGGACAGGGCTGGGCGAGCAGTACTTC. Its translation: CASSTGTGLGEQYF.

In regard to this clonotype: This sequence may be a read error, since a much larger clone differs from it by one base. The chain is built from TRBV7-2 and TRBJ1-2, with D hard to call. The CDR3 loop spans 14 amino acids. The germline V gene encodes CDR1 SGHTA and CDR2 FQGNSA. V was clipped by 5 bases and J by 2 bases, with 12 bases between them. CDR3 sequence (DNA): TGTGCCAGCAGCCCCTCCACAGAGAACTATGGCTACACCTTC. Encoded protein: CASSPSTENYGYTF.